The TCR beta chain under discussion was sequenced for a study of T-cell memory formation after mild COVID-19 (dated by TCRdb to the early 2020s). For the wider study: TCR sequence clusters from the two donors were found to be largely donor specific. In two donors, T-cell clones that expanded and contracted after mild COVID-19 were followed by sequencing TCRalpha and TCRbeta repertoires longitudinally. Two young, previously healthy adult volunteers, one female and one male, were included in the cohort. What the study reported, not specific to this receptor: Contracting CD4+ clones appeared mostly in the CM and EM memory subsets, whereas CD8+ clones were enriched in EMRA. Only a couple of mild cases were covered by the study, and larger cohorts that include severe cases with pre-infection samples were considered necessary. SARS-CoV-2 specificity was not confirmed for the second-wave clones peaking on day 37. Clones contracting from day 15 to 85 had balanced CD4/CD8 phenotypes, while a second wave expanding from day 15 to 37 was biased towards CD4+. The detection of some responding clones in pre-infection memory suggests that pre-existing cross-reactive memory T cells joined the SARS-CoV-2 response.

The sequencer listed for this sample is Illumina NovaSeq 6000. TCRalpha and TCRbeta cDNA libraries were built by 5'RACE with constant-segment primers, adding sample barcodes and unique molecular identifiers. Trizol reagent was used to extract RNA from every sample. Amplification of the libraries took two PCR steps, and the second step added a second sample barcode plus Illumina TruSeq adapters. Sequencing of the libraries was done on an Illumina NovaSeq, producing 2 x 150 bp paired-end reads. Per the authors' processing: The reads were demultiplexed and collapsed into UMI-guided consensus sequences using migec v1.2.7. With mixcr v2.1.11, UMI consensuses were aligned to TRA and TRB V and J templates and assembled into clonotypes. A clonotype was counted as expanded or contracted only if both edgeR and NoisET called the change significant, with noise models trained on biological replicates. For edgeR calls, the cutoffs were a false discovery rate-adjusted p below 0.01 and a log2 fold-change threshold of 1. As an exploratory analysis of dynamics, max-normalized trajectories of the 1000 most abundant clonotypes were examined by PCA with hierarchical clustering. Separately sequenced CD4+ and CD8+ repertoires were used to assign a CD4 or CD8 phenotype to each responding clone. Starting from the raw public reads, TCRdb applied fastp trimming at Q25, assembled clones with MiXCR and retained in-frame beta chains. Entries that share a CDR3 protein sequence are merged under the most common genes and DNA. These V and J calls are TCRdb output, not the study's own analysis. Counted in this sample were 400,000 to 500,000 distinct CDR3 sequences; 15% to 25% of them appeared once. Approximately 8.4% of the sample lies in the top ten.

Ficoll-Paque density gradient centrifugation was the method used to isolate PBMCs. On this clonotype: The antigen it recognizes is unknown. Base qualities are missing; no much larger clone stands one base away.

Reading the germline V gene gives CDR1 KGHSH and CDR2 LQKENI. The germline ends are 9 bases apart after V is trimmed by 1 base and J by 0 bases. The CDR3 measures 15 amino acids from cysteine to phenylalanine. Only the CDR3 DNA stays, 45 bases, in frame from base 1. Sequencing used PBMCs or a T cell subset sorted from them (not recorded which). This chain joins TRBV18 to TRBJ1-1, with the D gene call left open. The source is an adult woman who had mild COVID-19 (a few samples of this study predate the infection). The sample titles of this study are shuffled in the database, so cell type and time point are left out; the donor was told from shared clones. The DNA is as follows: TGTGCCAGCTCACCACAGCGGCAGCTGAACACTGAAGCTTTCTTT. The translation is CASSPQRQLNTEAFF.